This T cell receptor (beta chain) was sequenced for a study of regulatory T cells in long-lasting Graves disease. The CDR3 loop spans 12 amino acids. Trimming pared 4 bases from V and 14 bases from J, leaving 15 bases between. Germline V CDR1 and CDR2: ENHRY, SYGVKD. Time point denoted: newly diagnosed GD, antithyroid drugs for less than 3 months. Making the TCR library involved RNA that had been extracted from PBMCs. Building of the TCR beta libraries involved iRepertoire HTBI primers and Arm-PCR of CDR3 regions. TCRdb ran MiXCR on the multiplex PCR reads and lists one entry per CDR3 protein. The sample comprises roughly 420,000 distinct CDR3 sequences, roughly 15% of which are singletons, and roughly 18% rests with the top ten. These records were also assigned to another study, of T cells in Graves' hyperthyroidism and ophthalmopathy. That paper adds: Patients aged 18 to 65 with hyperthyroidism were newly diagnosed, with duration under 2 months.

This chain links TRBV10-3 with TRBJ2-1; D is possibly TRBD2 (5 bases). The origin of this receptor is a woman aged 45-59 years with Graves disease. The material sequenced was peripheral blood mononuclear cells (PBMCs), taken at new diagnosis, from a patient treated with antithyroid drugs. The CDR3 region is CAISGGATSEFF. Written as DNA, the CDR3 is TGTGCCATCAGTGGGGGAGCGACAAGCGAGTTCTTC.